The 5 T cell receptor beta chains in this list originate from one sample, sequenced in a study of blood T cell repertoires in COVID-19. The method was immunoSEQ multiplex PCR; TCRdb's version includes in-frame clones alone and lacks a portion of them. The table records roughly 150,000 clones, 70% to 80% of them present only once. The sample comprised peripheral blood. The receptor source for this set is a woman in her sixties with COVID-19, enrolled during active disease.

The chain combines TRBV3-1 (or the pseudogene TRBV3-2) with TRBJ2-1; D is possibly TRBD1 (7 bases). This CDR3 comprises 16 residues. The germline CDR1 and CDR2 sequences are LGHDT and YNNKEL (reference sequence). The ends were cut back, 6 bases at V and 0 bases at J, with 15 bases in the middle. CDR3 sequence reads: CASRATGDSSYNEQFF. In DNA form, the CDR3 reads TGTGCCAGCAGAGCCACAGGGGACTCCTCCTACAATGAGCAGTTCTTC.

The gene calls are TRBV5-1 and TRBJ2-7; 9 bases are shared with TRBD1. This CDR3 spans 14 amino acids. V lost 3 bases and J lost 7; bases outside the gene matches: 8. CDR1 and CDR2 (germline): SGHRS, YFSETQ. CDR3 loop: CASSSGQGLGEQYF. CDR3 DNA sequence: TGCGCCAGCAGCTCTGGACAGGGGTTAGGGGAGCAGTACTTC.

In nucleotides, the CDR3 is TGTGCCAGCAGCTTAATCCAGGGGAACACTGAAGCTTTCTTT. Its translation is CASSLIQGNTEAFF. V gene TRBV28 combines with J gene TRBJ1-1; tentative D call: TRBD1 (5 bases). This CDR3 is 14 amino acids long. The V end lost 6 bases, the J end lost 1 base, and 12 bases lay between the germline ends. Germline values: CDR1 MDHEN, CDR2 SYDVKM.

This clone turned up a few times. This sequence joins TRBV6-1 and TRBJ1-5; 7 bases are a match to TRBD1. V was pared by 2 bases and J by 4 bases, with 2 bases of the junction left unmatched. CDR3 length equals 14 residues. Germline V gene data show CDR1 as MNHNS and CDR2 as SASEGT. CDR3 bases: TGTGCCAGCAGTGAAAACAGGGGTAATCAGCCCCAGCATTTT. It is translated as CASSENRGNQPQHF.

J is TRBJ1-5 and V is TRBV7-9; D perhaps matches TRBD1 (5 bases). This CDR3 region has 13 residues. V was cut by 5 bases and J by 7 bases, with 12 bases left in between. CDR1 and CDR2 from the germline V gene are SEHNR and FQNEAQ (reference sequence). CDR3 residues: CASSPQGGQPQHF. The CDR3 DNA follows: TGTGCCAGCAGCCCCCAGGGAGGGCAGCCCCAGCATTTT.